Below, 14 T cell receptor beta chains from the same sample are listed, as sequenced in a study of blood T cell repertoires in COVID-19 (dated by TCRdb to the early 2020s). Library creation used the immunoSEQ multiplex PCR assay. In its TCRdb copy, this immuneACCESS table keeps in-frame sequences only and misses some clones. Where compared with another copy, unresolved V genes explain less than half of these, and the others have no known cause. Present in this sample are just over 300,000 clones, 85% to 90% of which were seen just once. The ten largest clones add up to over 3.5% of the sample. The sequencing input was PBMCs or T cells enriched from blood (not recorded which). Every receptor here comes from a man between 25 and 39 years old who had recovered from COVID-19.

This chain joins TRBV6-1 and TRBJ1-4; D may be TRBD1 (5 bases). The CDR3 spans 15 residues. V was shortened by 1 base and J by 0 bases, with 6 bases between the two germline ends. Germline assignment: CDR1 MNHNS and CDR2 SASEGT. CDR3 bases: TGTGCCAGCAGTGAAGGACAGTCAACTAATGAAAAACTGTTTTTT. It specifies CASSEGQSTNEKLFF.

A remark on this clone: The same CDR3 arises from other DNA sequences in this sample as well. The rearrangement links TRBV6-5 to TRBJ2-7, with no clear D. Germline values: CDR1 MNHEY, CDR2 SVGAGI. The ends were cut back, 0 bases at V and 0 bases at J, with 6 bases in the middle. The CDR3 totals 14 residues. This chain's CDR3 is CASSYSGGSYEQYF. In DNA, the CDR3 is TGTGCCAGCAGTTACTCTGGCGGCTCCTACGAGCAGTACTTC.

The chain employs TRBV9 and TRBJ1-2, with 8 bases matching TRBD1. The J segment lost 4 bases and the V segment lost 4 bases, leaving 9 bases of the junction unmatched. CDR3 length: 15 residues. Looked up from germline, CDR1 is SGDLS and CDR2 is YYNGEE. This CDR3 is CASSFSPGGSYGYTF. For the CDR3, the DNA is TGTGCCAGCAGCTTCTCGCCAGGGGGCAGCTATGGCTACACCTTC.

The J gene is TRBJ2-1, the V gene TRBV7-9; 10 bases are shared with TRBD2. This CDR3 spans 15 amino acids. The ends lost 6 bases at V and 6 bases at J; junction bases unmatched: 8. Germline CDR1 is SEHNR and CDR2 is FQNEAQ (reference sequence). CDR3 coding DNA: TGTGCCAGCAGTTTTCTAGCGGGAGTTGGCAATGAGCAGTTCTTC. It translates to CASSFLAGVGNEQFF.

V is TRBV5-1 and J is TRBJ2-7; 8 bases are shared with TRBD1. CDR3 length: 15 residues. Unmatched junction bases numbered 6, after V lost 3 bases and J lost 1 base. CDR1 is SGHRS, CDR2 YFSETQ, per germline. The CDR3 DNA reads TGCGCCAGCAGCTCGGGACAGGCCTTTTCCTACGAGCAGTACTTC. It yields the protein CASSSGQAFSYEQYF.

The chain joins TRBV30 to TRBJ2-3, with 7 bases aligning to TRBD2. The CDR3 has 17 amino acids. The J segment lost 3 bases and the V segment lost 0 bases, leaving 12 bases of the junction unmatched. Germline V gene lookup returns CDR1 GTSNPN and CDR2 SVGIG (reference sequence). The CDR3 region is CAWSVLGGRERTDTQYF. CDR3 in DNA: TGTGCCTGGAGTGTACTAGGAGGGCGGGAGAGGACAGATACGCAGTATTTT.

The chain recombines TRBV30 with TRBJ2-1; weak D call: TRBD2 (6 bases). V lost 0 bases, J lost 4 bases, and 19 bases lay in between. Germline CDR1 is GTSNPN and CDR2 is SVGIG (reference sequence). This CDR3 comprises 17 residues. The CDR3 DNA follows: TGTGCCTGGAGTGTACGGAGGGCCGATCACCTGTACAATGAGCAGTTCTTC. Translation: CAWSVRRADHLYNEQFF.

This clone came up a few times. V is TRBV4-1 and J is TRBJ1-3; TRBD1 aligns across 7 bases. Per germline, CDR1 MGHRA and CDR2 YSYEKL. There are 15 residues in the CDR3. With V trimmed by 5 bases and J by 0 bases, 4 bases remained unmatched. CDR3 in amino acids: CASSGTVLSGNTIYF. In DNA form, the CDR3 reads TGCGCCAGCAGCGGGACAGTCCTCTCTGGAAACACCATATATTTT.

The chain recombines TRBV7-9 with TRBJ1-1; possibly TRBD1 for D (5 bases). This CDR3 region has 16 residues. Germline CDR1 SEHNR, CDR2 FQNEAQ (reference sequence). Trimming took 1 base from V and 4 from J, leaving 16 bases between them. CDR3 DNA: TGTGCCAGCAGCTTAGGTTATGGCAGGGAGGGCACTGAAGCTTTCTTT. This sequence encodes CASSLGYGREGTEAFF.

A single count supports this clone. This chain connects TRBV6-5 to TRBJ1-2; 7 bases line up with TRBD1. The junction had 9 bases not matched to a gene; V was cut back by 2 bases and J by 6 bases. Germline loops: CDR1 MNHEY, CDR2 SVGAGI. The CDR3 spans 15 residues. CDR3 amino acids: CASSYNRDSYNGYTF. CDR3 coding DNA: TGTGCCAGCAGTTACAATCGGGACAGCTACAATGGCTACACCTTC.

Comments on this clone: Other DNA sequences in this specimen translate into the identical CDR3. The CDR3 DNA sequence: TGTGCCAGCAGTTTAAGGGGTTACGAGCAGTACTTC. Protein sequence: CASSLRGYEQYF. The chain links TRBV28 to TRBJ2-7; maybe TRBD1 (5 bases). V was pared by 2 bases and J by 4 bases, with 6 bases between. This CDR3 is built from 12 residues. Germline CDR1 MDHEN, CDR2 SYDVKM.

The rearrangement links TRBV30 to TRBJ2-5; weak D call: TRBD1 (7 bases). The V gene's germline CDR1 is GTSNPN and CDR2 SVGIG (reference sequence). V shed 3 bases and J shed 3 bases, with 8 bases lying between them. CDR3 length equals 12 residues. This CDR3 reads CAWSRGEETQYF. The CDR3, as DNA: TGTGCCTGGAGCAGGGGGGAAGAGACCCAGTACTTC. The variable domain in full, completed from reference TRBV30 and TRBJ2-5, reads SQTIHQWPATLVQPVGSPLSLECTVEGTSNPNLYWYRQAAGRGLQLLFYSVGIGQISSEVPQNLSASRPQDRQFILSSKKLLLSDSGFYLCAWSRGEETQYFGPGTRLLVL.

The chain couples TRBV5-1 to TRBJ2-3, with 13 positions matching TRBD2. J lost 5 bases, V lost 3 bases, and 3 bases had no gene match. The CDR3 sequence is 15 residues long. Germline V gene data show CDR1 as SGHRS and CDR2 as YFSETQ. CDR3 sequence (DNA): TGCGCCAGCAGCTCGGGACTAGCGGGGATAGATACGCAGTATTTT. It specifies CASSSGLAGIDTQYF.

CDR3 residues: CASSPRVNTGGGSAGYTF. The CDR3 DNA follows: TGTGCCAGCTCACCAAGAGTAAACACAGGGGGAGGTTCGGCCGGCTACACCTTC. The chain uses TRBV18 and TRBJ1-2, with 8 bases that match TRBD1. Trimming at V came to 2 bases and at J to 8 bases, leaving 19 bases not matched to a gene. The V gene's germline CDR1 is KGHSH and CDR2 LQKENI. This CDR3 is built from 18 residues.